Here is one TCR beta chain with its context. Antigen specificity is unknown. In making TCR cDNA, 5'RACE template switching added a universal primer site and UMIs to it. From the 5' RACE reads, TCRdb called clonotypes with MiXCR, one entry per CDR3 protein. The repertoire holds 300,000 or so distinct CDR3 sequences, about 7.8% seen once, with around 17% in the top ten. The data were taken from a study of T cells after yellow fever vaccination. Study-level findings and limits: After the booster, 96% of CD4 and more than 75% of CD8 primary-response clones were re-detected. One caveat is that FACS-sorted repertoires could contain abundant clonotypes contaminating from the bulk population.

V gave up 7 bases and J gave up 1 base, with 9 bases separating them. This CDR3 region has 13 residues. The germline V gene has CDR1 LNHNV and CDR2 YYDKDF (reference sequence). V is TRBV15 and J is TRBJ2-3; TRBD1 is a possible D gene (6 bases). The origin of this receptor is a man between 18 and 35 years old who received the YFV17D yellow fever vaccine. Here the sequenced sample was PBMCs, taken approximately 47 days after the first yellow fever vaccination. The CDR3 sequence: CATTAGGTDTQYF. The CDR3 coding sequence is TGTGCCACCACGGCAGGGGGCACAGATACGCAGTATTTT. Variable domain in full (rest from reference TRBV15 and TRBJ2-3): DAMVIQNPRYQVTQFGKPVTLSCSQTLNHNVMYWYQQKSSQAPKLLFHYYDKDFNNEADTPDNFQSRRPNTSFCFLDIRSPGLGDTAMYLCATTAGGTDTQYFGPGTRLTVL.